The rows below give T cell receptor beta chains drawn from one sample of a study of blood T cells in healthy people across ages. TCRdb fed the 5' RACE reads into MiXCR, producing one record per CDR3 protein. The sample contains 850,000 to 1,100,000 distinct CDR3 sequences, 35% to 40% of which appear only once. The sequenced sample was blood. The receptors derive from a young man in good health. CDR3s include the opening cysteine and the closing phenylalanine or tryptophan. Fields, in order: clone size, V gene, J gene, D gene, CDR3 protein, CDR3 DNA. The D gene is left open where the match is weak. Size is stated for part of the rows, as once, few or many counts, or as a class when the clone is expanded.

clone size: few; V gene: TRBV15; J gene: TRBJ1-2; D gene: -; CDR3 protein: CATRSGSFNYGYTF; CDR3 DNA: TGTGCCACCAGGTCGGGCTCCTTTAACTATGGCTACACCTTC
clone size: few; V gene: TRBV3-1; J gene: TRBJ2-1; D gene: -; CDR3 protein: CASSHDFRQFGNEQFF; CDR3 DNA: TGTGCCAGCAGCCATGACTTCCGGCAATTCGGGAATGAGCAGTTCTTC
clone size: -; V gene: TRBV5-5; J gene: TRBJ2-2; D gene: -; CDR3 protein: CASSLEWRHGNTGELFF; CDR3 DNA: TGTGCCAGCAGCTTGGAGTGGAGACATGGGAACACCGGGGAGCTGTTTTTT
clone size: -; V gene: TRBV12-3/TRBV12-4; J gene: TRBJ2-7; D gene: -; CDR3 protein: CASSLSHFYEQYF; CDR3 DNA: TGTGCCAGCAGTTTGAGTCATTTTTACGAGCAGTACTTC
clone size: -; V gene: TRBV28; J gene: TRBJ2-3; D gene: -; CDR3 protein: CASSFGGTADTQYF; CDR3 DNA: TGTGCCAGCAGTTTTGGGGGGACCGCAGATACGCAGTATTTT
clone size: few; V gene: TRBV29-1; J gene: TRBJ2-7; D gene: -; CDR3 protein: CSVTGNSYEQYF; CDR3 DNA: TGCAGCGTCACGGGAAACTCCTACGAGCAGTACTTC
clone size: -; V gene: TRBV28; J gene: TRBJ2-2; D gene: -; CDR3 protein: CASSNWNTGELFF; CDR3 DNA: TGTGCCAGCAGTAACTGGAACACCGGGGAGCTGTTTTTT
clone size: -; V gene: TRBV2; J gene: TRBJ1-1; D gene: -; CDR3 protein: CASSGNRDTEAFF; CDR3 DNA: TGTGCCAGCAGTGGCAATCGGGACACTGAAGCTTTCTTT
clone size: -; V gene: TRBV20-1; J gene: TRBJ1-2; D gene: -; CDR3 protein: CSARLSDGPLGYGYTF; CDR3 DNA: TGCAGTGCTAGACTATCGGACGGACCCCTTGGCTATGGCTACACCTTC
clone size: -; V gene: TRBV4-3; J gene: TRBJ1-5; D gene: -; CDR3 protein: CASSLPVCPDSNQPQHF; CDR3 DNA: TGCGCCAGCAGCCTCCCGGTATGTCCAGACTCAAATCAGCCCCAGCATTTT
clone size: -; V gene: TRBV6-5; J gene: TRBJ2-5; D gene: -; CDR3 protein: CASSYSGQNNEQYF; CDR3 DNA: TGTGCCAGCAGTTACTCTGGACAGAACAATGAGCAGTACTTC
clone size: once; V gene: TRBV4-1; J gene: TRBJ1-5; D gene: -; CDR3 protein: CASSEEAFSNQPQHF; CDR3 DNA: TGCGCCAGCAGCGAAGAAGCTTTTAGCAATCAGCCCCAGCATTTT
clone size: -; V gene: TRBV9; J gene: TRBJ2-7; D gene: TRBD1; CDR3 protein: CASSPTGPETQCF; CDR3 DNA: TGTGCCAGCAGCCCGACAGGGCCAGAGACCCAGTGCTTC
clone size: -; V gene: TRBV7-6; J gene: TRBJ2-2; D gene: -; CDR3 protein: CASSLAGVVGELFF; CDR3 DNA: TGTGCCAGCAGCTTAGCAGGGGTAGTCGGGGAGCTGTTTTTT
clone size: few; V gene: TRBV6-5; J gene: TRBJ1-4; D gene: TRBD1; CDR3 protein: CASSYSGTGGEKLFF; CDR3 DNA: TGTGCCAGCAGTTACTCCGGGACAGGGGGTGAAAAACTGTTTTTT
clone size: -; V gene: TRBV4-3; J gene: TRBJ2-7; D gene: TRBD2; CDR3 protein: CASSQGLAANNEQYF; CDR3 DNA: TGCGCCAGCAGCCAAGGACTAGCAGCAAACAATGAGCAGTACTTC
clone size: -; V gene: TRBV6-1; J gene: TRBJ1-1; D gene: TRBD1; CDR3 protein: CASMVTGDVSEAFF; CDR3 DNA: TGTGCCAGCATGGTTACAGGGGACGTCTCTGAAGCTTTCTTT
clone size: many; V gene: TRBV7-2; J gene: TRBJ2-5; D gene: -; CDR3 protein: CASSLVTQETQYF; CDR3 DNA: TGTGCCAGCAGCTTAGTGACTCAAGAGACCCAGTACTTC
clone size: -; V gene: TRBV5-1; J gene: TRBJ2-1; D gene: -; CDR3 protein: CASSLSGSGSYNEQFF; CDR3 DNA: TGCGCCAGCAGCTTAAGCGGGTCCGGTTCCTACAATGAGCAGTTCTTC
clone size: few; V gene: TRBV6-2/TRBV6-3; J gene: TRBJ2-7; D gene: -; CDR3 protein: CASRSRDLWEQYF; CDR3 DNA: TGTGCCAGCAGGAGTAGGGACCTTTGGGAGCAGTACTTC
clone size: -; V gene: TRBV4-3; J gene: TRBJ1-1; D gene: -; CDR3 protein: CASSQEGVGSEAFF; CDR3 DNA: TGCGCCAGCAGCCAAGAAGGGGTAGGGTCTGAAGCTTTCTTT
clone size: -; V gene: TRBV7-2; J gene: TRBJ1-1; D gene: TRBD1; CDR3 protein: CASSSGQGQAFF; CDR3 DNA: TGTGCCAGCAGCTCAGGACAGGGTCAAGCTTTCTTT
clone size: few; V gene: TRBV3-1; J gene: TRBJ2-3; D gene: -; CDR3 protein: CASSQDWASSTDTQYF; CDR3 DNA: TGTGCCAGCAGCCAAGACTGGGCCTCTAGCACAGATACGCAGTATTTT
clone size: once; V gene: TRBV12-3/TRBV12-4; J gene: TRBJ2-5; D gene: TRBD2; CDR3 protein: CASSRTSGGPAYQETQYF; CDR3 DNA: TGTGCCAGCAGCCGGACTAGCGGGGGGCCGGCCTATCAAGAGACCCAGTACTTC
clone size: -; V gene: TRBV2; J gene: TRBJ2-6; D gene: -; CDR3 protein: CASWDSGANVLTF; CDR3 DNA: TGTGCCAGCTGGGACTCTGGGGCCAACGTCCTGACTTTC
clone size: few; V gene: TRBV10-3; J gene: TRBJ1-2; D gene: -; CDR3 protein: CAISESMTYGYTF; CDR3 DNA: TGTGCCATCAGTGAGTCCATGACCTATGGCTACACCTTC
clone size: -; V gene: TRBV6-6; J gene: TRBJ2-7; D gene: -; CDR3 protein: CASSYGRIEQYF; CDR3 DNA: TGTGCCAGCAGTTACGGACGGATCGAGCAGTACTTC
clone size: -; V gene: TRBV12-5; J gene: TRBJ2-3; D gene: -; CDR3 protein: CASVSALNTQYF; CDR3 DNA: TGTGCTAGTGTTTCGGCCTTAAATACGCAGTATTTT
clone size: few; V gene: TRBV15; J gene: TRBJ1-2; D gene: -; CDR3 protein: CATSRDRVGGHFTF; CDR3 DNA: TGTGCCACCAGCAGAGATAGAGTAGGCGGGCATTTCACCTTC
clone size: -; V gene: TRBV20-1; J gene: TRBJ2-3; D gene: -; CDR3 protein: CSARPASLVTDTQYF; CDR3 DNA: TGCAGTGCTAGGCCGGCTAGCTTAGTCACAGATACGCAGTATTTT
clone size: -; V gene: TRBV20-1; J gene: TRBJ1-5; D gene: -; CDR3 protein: CSASWGQDLNQPQHF; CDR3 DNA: TGCAGTGCTAGTTGGGGGCAGGACCTCAATCAGCCCCAGCATTTT
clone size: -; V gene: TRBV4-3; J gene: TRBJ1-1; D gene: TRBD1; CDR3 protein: CASSQEGQGEPEAFF; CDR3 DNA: TGCGCCAGCAGCCAAGAGGGACAGGGGGAACCTGAAGCTTTCTTT
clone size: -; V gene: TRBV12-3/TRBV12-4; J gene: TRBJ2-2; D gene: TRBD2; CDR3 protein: CAGSLSSGGENTGELFF; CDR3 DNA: TGTGCCGGCAGTTTAAGTAGCGGGGGAGAAAACACCGGGGAGCTGTTTTTT
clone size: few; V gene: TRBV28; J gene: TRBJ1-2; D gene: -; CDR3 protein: CASSLTVYGYTF; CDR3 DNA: TGTGCCAGCAGCTTGACAGTCTATGGCTACACCTTC
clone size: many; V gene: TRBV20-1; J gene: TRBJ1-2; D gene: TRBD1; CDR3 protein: CSAPTGTDGYTF; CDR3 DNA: TGCAGTGCTCCGACAGGGACGGATGGCTACACCTTC
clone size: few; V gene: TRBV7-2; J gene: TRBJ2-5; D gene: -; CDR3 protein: CASSVLVGETQYF; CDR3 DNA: TGTGCCAGCAGCGTCCTAGTAGGAGAGACCCAGTACTTC
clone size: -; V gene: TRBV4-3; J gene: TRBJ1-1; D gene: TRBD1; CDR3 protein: CASRPTQGASEAFF; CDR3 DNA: TGCGCCAGCAGACCTACACAGGGGGCTAGTGAAGCTTTCTTT
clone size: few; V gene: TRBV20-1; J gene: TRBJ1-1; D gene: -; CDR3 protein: CSASGGFTEAFF; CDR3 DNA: TGCAGTGCTAGCGGGGGTTTCACTGAAGCTTTCTTT
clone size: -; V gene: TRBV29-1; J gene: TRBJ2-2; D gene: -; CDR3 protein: CSVVQGWGGELFF; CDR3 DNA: TGCAGCGTTGTACAGGGTTGGGGCGGGGAGCTGTTTTTT
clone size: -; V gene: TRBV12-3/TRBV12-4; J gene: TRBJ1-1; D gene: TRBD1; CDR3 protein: CASSRTGAGTEAFF; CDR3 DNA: TGTGCCAGCAGCCGAACAGGGGCCGGGACTGAAGCTTTCTTT
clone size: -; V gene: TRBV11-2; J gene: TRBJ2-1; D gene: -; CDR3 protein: CANSLAPAKGEQFF; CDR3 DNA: TGTGCCAACAGCTTAGCCCCTGCTAAAGGTGAGCAGTTCTTC
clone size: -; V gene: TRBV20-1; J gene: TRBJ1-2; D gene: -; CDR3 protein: CSARPDRQLWSYTF; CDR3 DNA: TGCAGTGCTCGACCGGACAGACAACTATGGAGCTACACCTTC
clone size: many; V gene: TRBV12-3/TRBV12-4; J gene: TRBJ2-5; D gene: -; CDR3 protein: CASRPGFSETQYF; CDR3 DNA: TGTGCCAGCAGACCAGGGTTTTCAGAGACCCAGTACTTC
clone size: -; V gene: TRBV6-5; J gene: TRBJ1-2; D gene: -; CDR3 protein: CASSSTWDPANYGYTF; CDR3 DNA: TGTGCCAGCAGTTCGACCTGGGATCCAGCTAACTATGGCTACACCTTC
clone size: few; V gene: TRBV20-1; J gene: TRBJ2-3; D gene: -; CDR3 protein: CSARDLSLRAGASTDTQYF; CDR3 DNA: TGCAGTGCTAGAGACCTATCCTTGAGAGCTGGGGCTAGCACAGATACGCAGTATTTT